This TCR beta chain was documented in a study of blood T cells in healthy people across ages. About the research overall: When template switching was applied, about one barcoded beta molecule was captured per two T cells.

Isolating PBMCs gave at least 6.5 million of these cells per sample. Next came a second PCR, run for roughly 6 to 11 cycles, which used a sample-barcoded 5' primer along with a J-beta primer mix. Each cDNA molecule, via a template-switch adaptor with 12 random nucleotides, was tagged. Using its own MiXCR run on the 5' RACE reads, TCRdb lists one record per CDR3 protein. The table shows hundreds of thousands of distinct CDR3 sequences, with 25% to 35% occurring only once. Findings of the study overall: There were more naive CD4+ cells and higher diversity in long-lived donors than in aged donors.

This clonotype appeared a single time. What it binds is not known. There are 13 residues in the CDR3. Per germline, CDR1 SGHTA and CDR2 FQGNSA. With 5 bases removed from V and 10 bases from J, the gap between germline ends came to 15 bases. This sequence was found in a woman older than 75 in good health. Sequencing was carried out using blood. V usage is TRBV7-2 and J usage is TRBJ1-5, with D hard to call. CDR3 protein: CASSPQQMHPQHF. The DNA of the CDR3 is TGTGCCAGCAGCCCACAACAGATGCACCCCCAGCATTTT.